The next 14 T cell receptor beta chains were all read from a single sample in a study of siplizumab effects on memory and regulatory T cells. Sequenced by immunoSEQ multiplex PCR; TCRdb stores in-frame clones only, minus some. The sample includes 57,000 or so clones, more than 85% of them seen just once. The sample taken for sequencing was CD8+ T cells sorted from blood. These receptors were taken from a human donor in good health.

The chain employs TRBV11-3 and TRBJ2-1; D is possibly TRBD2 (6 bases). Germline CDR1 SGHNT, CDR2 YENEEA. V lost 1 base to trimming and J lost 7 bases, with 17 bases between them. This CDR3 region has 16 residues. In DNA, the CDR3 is TGTGCCAGCAGCTTAGCGAGGGGCGGAGGAGGGAATGAGCAGTTCTTC. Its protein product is CASSLARGGGGNEQFF.

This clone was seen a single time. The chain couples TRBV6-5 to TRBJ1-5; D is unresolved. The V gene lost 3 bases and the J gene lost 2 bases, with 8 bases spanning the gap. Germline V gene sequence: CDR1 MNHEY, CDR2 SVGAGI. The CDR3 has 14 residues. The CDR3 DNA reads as TGTGCCAGCAGTTATAGAGAGGGCAATCAGCCCCAGCATTTT. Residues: CASSYREGNQPQHF.

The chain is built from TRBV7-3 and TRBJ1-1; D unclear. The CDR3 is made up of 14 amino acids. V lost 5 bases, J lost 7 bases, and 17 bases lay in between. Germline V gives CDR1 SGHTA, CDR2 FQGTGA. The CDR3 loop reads CASSPSDGHIEAFF. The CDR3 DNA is TGTGCCAGCAGCCCATCAGACGGTCACATTGAAGCTTTCTTT.

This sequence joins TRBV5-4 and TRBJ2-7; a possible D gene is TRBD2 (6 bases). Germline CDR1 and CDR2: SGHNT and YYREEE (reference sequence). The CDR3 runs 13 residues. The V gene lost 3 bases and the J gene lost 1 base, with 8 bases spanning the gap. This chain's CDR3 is CASSSLASYEQYF. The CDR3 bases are TGTGCCAGCAGCTCTCTAGCGTCCTACGAGCAGTACTTC.

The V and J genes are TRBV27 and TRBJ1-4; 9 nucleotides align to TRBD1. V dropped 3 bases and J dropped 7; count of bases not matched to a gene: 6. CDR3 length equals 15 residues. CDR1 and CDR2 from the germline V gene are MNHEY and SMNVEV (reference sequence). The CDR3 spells CASSFRDRVSEKLFF. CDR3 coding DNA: TGTGCCAGCAGTTTCCGGGACAGGGTGTCTGAAAAACTGTTTTTT. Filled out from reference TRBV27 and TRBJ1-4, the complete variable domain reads EAQVTQNPRYLITVTGKKLTVTCSQNMNHEYMSWYRQDPGLGLRQIYYSMNVEVTDKGDVPEGYKVSRKEKRNFPLILESPSPNQTSLYFCASSFRDRVSEKLFFGSGTQLSVL.

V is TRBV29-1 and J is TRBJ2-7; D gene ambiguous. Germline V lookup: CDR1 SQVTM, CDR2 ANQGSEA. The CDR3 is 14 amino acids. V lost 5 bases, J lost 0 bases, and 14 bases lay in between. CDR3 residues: CSVFELGNSYEQYF. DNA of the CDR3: TGCAGCGTTTTCGAGTTGGGCAACTCCTACGAGCAGTACTTC.

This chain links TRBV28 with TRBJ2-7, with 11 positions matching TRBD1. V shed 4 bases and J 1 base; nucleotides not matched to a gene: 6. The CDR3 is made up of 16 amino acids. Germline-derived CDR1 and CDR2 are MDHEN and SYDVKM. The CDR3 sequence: CASSSQGQGVSYEQYF. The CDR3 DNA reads TGTGCCAGCAGTTCCCAGGGACAGGGGGTATCCTACGAGCAGTACTTC.

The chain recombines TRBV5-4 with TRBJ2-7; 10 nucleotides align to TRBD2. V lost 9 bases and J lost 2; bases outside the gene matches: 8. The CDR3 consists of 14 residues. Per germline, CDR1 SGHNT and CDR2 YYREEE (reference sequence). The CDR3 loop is CATRGLAGAYEQYF. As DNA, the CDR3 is TGTGCCACACGCGGGCTAGCGGGGGCCTACGAGCAGTACTTC.

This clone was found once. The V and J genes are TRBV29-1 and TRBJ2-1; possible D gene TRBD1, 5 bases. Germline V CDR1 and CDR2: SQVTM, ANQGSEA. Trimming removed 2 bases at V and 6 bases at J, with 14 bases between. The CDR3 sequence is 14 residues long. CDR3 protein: CSVESYLGVNEQFF. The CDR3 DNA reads TGCAGCGTTGAAAGCTACCTAGGGGTCAATGAGCAGTTCTTC.

The CDR3 region has the DNA TGTGCCAGTAGTCCGCGAGGACAGGGGGCATGGAGCACTGAAGCTTTCTTT. Protein: CASSPRGQGAWSTEAFF. The chain has TRBV19 and TRBJ1-1; the match to TRBD1 covers 11 bases. Germline V gene lookup returns CDR1 LNHDA and CDR2 SQIVND (reference sequence). CDR3 length: 17 residues. The ends lost 5 bases at V and 4 bases at J; junction bases unmatched: 12.

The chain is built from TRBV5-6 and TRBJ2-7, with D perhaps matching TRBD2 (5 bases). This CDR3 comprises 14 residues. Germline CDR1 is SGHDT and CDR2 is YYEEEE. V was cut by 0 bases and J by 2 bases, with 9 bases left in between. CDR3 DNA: TGTGCCAGCAGCTTGGATTCTAGCCCCTACGAGCAGTACTTC. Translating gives CASSLDSSPYEQYF. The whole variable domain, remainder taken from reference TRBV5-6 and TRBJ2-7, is DAGVTQSPTHLIKTRGQQVTLRCSPKSGHDTVSWYQQALGQGPQFIFQYYEEEERQRGNFPDRFSGHQFPNYSSELNVNALLLGDSALYLCASSLDSSPYEQYFGPGTRLTVT.

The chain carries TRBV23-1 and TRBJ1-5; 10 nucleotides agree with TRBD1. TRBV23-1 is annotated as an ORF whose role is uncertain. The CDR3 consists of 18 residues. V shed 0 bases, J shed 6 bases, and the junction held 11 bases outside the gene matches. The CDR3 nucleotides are TGCGCCAGCAGTCAATCGGGGACAGGGGAGGGTGGGGCTCAGCCCCAGCATTTT. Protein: CASSQSGTGEGGAQPQHF.

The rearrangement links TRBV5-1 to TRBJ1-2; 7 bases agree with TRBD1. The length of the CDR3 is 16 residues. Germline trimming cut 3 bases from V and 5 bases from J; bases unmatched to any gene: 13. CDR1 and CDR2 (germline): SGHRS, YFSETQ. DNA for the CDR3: TGCGCCAGCAGCTACCGCCCCGGGACAGACAATTATGGCTACACCTTC. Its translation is CASSYRPGTDNYGYTF.

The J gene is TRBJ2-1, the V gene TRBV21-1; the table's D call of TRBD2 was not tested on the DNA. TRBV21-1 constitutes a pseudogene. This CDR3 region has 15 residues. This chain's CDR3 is CASSGTGLGYNEQFF. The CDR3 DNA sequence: TGTGCCAGCAGCGGAACGGGACTTGGCTACAATGAGCAGTTCTTC.